Below are 7 T cell receptor beta chains sequenced from a single sample in a study of blood T cell repertoires in COVID-19. The assay was immunoSEQ multiplex PCR, and TCRdb's table has in-frame clones only and misses some. This table has more than 350,000 clones, 75% to 90% appearing once. Material: PBMCs or T cells enriched from blood (not recorded which). These receptors were taken from a man aged 18 to 30 who had recovered from COVID-19.

The chain recombines TRBV7-9 with TRBJ2-7, with 7 bases that match TRBD1. CDR1 is SEHNR, CDR2 FQNEAQ, per germline (reference sequence). CDR3 length: 15 amino acids. Trimming cost V 5 bases and J 4 bases; bases outside gene matches: 11. This CDR3 reads CASSPPGTALYEQYF. DNA for the CDR3: TGTGCCAGCAGCCCCCCCGGGACAGCCCTATACGAGCAGTACTTC.

V and J are TRBV11-2 and TRBJ2-2; 11 bases map to TRBD2. Germline trimming cut 5 bases from V and 6 bases from J; bases unmatched to any gene: 11. Germline V CDR1 and CDR2: SGHAT, FQNNGV. CDR3 size: 17 residues. The CDR3: CASSLLTSGIVPGELFF. The CDR3 DNA sequence: TGTGCCAGCAGCCTACTGACTAGCGGGATAGTTCCCGGGGAGCTGTTTTTT.

The chain joins TRBV19 to TRBJ1-5; weak D call: TRBD1 (5 bases). This CDR3 is 14 amino acids long. Germline CDR1 LNHDA, CDR2 SQIVND (reference sequence). Trimming took off 9 bases at V and 7 bases at J, with 19 bases between the two ends. In DNA form, the CDR3 reads TGTGCCAGCATGGGGGGTAGCCTCTGGCAGCCCCAGCATTTT. Translated, it gives CASMGGSLWQPQHF.

V is TRBV4-2 and J is TRBJ2-7; perhaps TRBD2 as D (6 bases). V shed 0 bases and J shed 2 bases, with 11 bases lying between them. CDR3 length equals 15 residues. Germline CDR1 reads LGHNA; CDR2 reads YNFKEQ. The CDR3 here is CASSQEEGGAYEQYF. The CDR3 DNA reads TGTGCCAGCAGCCAAGAGGAGGGAGGAGCCTACGAGCAGTACTTC.

This clone was counted between two and nine times. The genes are TRBV7-2 and TRBJ2-1, with TRBD2 identical over 14 bases. The CDR3 loop spans 16 amino acids. Germline V lookup: CDR1 SGHTA, CDR2 FQGNSA. V dropped 5 bases and J dropped 8; count of bases not matched to a gene: 8. The chain's CDR3 is CASSRTSGRQWDEQFF. CDR3 coding DNA: TGTGCCAGCAGCCGGACTAGCGGGAGGCAATGGGATGAGCAGTTCTTC.

The chain employs TRBV27 and TRBJ2-1, with TRBD1 matching 10 bases. V dropped 4 bases and J dropped 3; count of bases not matched to a gene: 3. The CDR3 is made up of 15 amino acids. The germline CDR1 and CDR2 sequences are MNHEY and SMNVEV (reference sequence). The CDR3 here is CASSSWTGGYNEQFF. The CDR3 DNA reads as TGTGCCAGCAGTTCGTGGACAGGGGGCTACAATGAGCAGTTCTTC.

The chain joins TRBV29-1 to TRBJ2-7, with a tentative D call TRBD2 (6 bases). Trimming removed 4 bases at V and 2 bases at J, with 18 bases between. This CDR3 is 15 amino acids long. The germline CDR1 and CDR2 sequences are SQVTM and ANQGSEA. The CDR3 spells CSVGGLWRGAYEQYF. The CDR3 coding sequence is TGCAGCGTTGGGGGCCTCTGGCGGGGAGCCTACGAGCAGTACTTC.